This passage covers 4 T cell receptor beta chains from one sample sequenced in a study of T cells after yellow fever vaccination. Each CDR3 protein gets one entry after TCRdb re-called the 5' RACE reads with MiXCR. The repertoire holds about 320,000 distinct CDR3 sequences, with around 4.4% as singletons. This specimen consisted of PBMCs, obtained 15 days after the yellow fever booster vaccination. The receptors shown here come from a man aged 18 to 29 who received the YFV17D yellow fever vaccine.

The chain carries TRBV7-9 and TRBJ1-5; 10 bases map to TRBD1. The V gene's germline CDR1 is SEHNR and CDR2 FQNEAQ (reference sequence). J lost 1 base, V lost 6 bases, and 6 bases had no gene match. The length of the CDR3 is 16 residues. The CDR3 region has the DNA TGTGCCAGCAGTCAAGACAGGGGGCTCAGCAATCAGCCCCAGCATTTT. Protein: CASSQDRGLSNQPQHF.

This clonotype was picked up a small number of times. V gene TRBV7-2 combines with J gene TRBJ1-1, with D perhaps TRBD1 (5 bases). The ends were cut back, 8 bases at V and 0 bases at J, with 13 bases in the middle. CDR3 length equals 14 residues. Germline assignment: CDR1 SGHTA and CDR2 FQGNSA. This CDR3 is CASLPGLVNTEAFF. Here the CDR3 DNA reads TGTGCCAGCCTCCCAGGGTTGGTGAACACTGAAGCTTTCTTT. The whole variable domain, remainder taken from reference TRBV7-2 and TRBJ1-1, is GAGVSQSPSNKVTEKGKDVELRCDPISGHTALYWYRQSLGQGLEFLIYFQGNSAPDKSGLPSDRFSAERTGGSVSTLTIQRTQQEDSAVYLCASLPGLVNTEAFFGQGTRLTVV.

This clonotype was observed many times. This chain uses TRBV5-1 with TRBJ2-2; no firm D call. The CDR3 sequence is 14 residues long. Per germline, CDR1 SGHRS and CDR2 YFSETQ. V was pared by 6 bases and J by 6 bases, with 15 bases between. CDR3 DNA sequence: TGCGCCAGCACGTCGCCAAGAGGCCCCGGGGAGCTGTTTTTT. Its protein product is CASTSPRGPGELFF.

This clonotype has a count of ten or more. The DNA of the CDR3 is TGCGCCAGCAGCACAGACAGGGCTGAGCAGTTCTTC. Protein: CASSTDRAEQFF. The chain has TRBV5-1 and TRBJ2-1, with 7 bases aligning to TRBD1. The CDR3 runs to 12 residues. Germline CDR1 SGHRS, CDR2 YFSETQ. V was clipped by 4 bases and J by 9 bases; unmatched bases: 4.